These 17 T cell receptor beta chains were sequenced from one sample in a study of blood T cell repertoires in COVID-19. Profiled with immunoSEQ multiplex PCR; TCRdb holds only in-frame clones, not every one. The sample comprises over 400,000 clones, roughly nine tenths of which are singletons, and roughly 8% rests with the top ten. Sequenced input: peripheral blood. The receptors stem from a woman aged 45 to 65 with COVID-19, enrolled during active disease.

With respect to this clone: At one boundary the junction diverges from the germline segment, which might be a read error. Different DNA sequences within this sample yield the same CDR3. The chain is built from TRBV6-5 and TRBJ2-3, with D possibly matching TRBD2 (6 bases). The CDR3 is 14 amino acids. Germline values: CDR1 MNHEY, CDR2 SVGAGI. CDR3 sequence: CASTRAGRTDTQYF. CDR3 coding DNA: TGCGCCAGCACAAGGGCGGGAAGGACAGATACGCAGTATTTT.

The V gene is TRBV2, the J gene TRBJ1-2; D perhaps matches TRBD1 (5 bases). The length of the CDR3 is 13 residues. Germline-derived CDR1 and CDR2 are SNHLY and FYNNEI. V lost 6 bases, J lost 4 bases, and 12 bases lay in between. In DNA form, the CDR3 reads TGTGCCAGCAGCGACAGCCTTTCCTATGGCTACACCTTC. Its translation: CASSDSLSYGYTF.

The chain links TRBV9 to TRBJ2-3, with 7 bases matching TRBD2. From germline, CDR1 is SGDLS and CDR2 YYNGEE. This CDR3 contains 16 residues. V gave up 0 bases and J gave up 5 bases; unmatched junction bases: 9. The DNA of the CDR3 is TGTGCCAGCAGCGTAGCCGGGGGGTACCTTTTAGATACGCAGTATTTT. As protein: CASSVAGGYLLDTQYF. Together with reference TRBV9 and TRBJ2-3, the CDR3 gives the full variable domain: DSGVTQTPKHLITATGQRVTLRCSPRSGDLSVYWYQQSLDQGLQFLIQYYNGEERAKGNILERFSAQQFPDLHSELNLSSLELGDSALYFCASSVAGGYLLDTQYFGPGTRLTVL.

J is TRBJ1-5 and V is TRBV16; no definite D call. The CDR3 extends over 16 amino acids. Trimming left V 2 bases short and J 0 bases short, with 11 bases between. CDR1 is KGHSY, CDR2 FQNENV, per germline. Here the CDR3 reads CASSQGWAFSNQPQHF. The CDR3 coding sequence is TGTGCCAGCAGCCAAGGGTGGGCCTTTAGCAATCAGCCCCAGCATTTT.

The genes are TRBV6-6 and TRBJ1-1; D perhaps matches TRBD1 (5 bases). Germline V gene sequence: CDR1 MNHNY, CDR2 SVGAGI (reference sequence). CDR3 size: 15 residues. V was cut by 7 bases and J by 3 bases, with 18 bases left in between. CDR3 loop: CASIGGEGHHTEAFF. The CDR3 nucleotides are TGTGCCAGCATTGGGGGGGAGGGGCACCACACTGAAGCTTTCTTT.

The gene calls are TRBV25-1 and TRBJ1-6, with D possibly matching TRBD1 (6 bases). The CDR3 runs 15 residues. V was clipped by 4 bases and J by 10 bases, with 17 bases between them. Germline values: CDR1 MGHDK, CDR2 SYGVNS. CDR3 bases: TGTGCCAGCAGTGCTTTTCAGGGGAAAGGGTCACCCCTCCACTTT. This codes for CASSAFQGKGSPLHF.

The chain has TRBV27 and TRBJ2-5; TRBD2 agrees at 8 bases. The V gene end was trimmed by 3 bases and the J gene end by 5 bases; junction bases not matched to a gene: 17. Germline V CDR1 and CDR2: MNHEY, SMNVEV (reference sequence). This CDR3 is built from 18 residues. The CDR3 nucleotides read TGTGCCAGCAGTTTCGGGCGGGACGCGGGGGGATTGGGTGAGACCCAGTACTTC. This codes for CASSFGRDAGGLGETQYF.

The chain employs TRBV2 and TRBJ1-5; perhaps TRBD1 as D (6 bases). Germline CDR1 SNHLY, CDR2 FYNNEI. The length of the CDR3 is 16 residues. V dropped 6 bases and J dropped 5 bases, with 20 bases sitting between them. CDR3 in DNA: TGTGCCAGCAGCCACCCTGAGGGGGTTTGGGATCAGCCCCAGCATTTT. This translates into CASSHPEGVWDQPQHF.

The chain recombines TRBV2 with TRBJ1-1; D is uncertain. CDR1 is SNHLY and CDR2 is FYNNEI in the germline V gene. Trimming stripped 3 bases from V and 8 bases from J, with 16 bases between. The CDR3 has 14 amino acids. Here the CDR3 reads CASSEWPVGSEAFF. The DNA of the CDR3 is TGTGCCAGCAGTGAGTGGCCCGTCGGGTCCGAAGCTTTCTTT.

This chain uses TRBV11-2 with TRBJ1-6, with a tentative D call TRBD1 (6 bases). The CDR3 totals 15 residues. The germline CDR1 and CDR2 sequences are SGHAT and FQNNGV. V was clipped by 5 bases and J by 7 bases, with 15 bases between them. The CDR3 nucleotides are TGTGCCAGCAGCCCAACCACAGGGCTGAATTCACCCCTCCACTTT. Residues: CASSPTTGLNSPLHF.

The chain couples TRBV30 to TRBJ1-4, with 9 bases fitting TRBD1. Germline CDR1 GTSNPN, CDR2 SVGIG (reference sequence). The CDR3 is 15 residues long. V gave up 0 bases and J gave up 7 bases; unmatched junction bases: 6. CDR3 amino acids: CAWSVETGGGEKLFF. The CDR3 DNA reads TGTGCCTGGAGTGTAGAAACAGGGGGCGGTGAAAAACTGTTTTTT.

The gene calls are TRBV19 and TRBJ2-1; TRBD2 aligns across 10 bases. Germline loops: CDR1 LNHDA, CDR2 SQIVND (reference sequence). The CDR3 totals 15 residues. The junction had 4 bases not matched to a gene; V was cut back by 3 bases and J by 5 bases. The CDR3 nucleotides are TGTGCCAGTAGTATTTTGCTAGCGGGGGACAATGAGCAGTTCTTC. Amino acid sequence: CASSILLAGDNEQFF.

The chain employs TRBV6-2 or TRBV6-3 and TRBJ2-7; 7 bases align to TRBD1. Per germline, CDR1 MNHEY and CDR2 SVGEGT. The CDR3 has 16 amino acids. After removal of 5 bases from V and 0 bases from J, the junction contained 10 bases not matched to a gene. CDR3: CASSRTGARSSYEQYF. The CDR3 bases are TGTGCCAGCAGTCGTACAGGGGCTAGGAGCTCCTACGAGCAGTACTTC.

This chain joins TRBV2 and TRBJ2-3; D gene uncertain. V was shortened by 9 bases and J by 0 bases, with 16 bases between the two germline ends. The CDR3 has 15 amino acids. The germline V gene encodes CDR1 SNHLY and CDR2 FYNNEI. The CDR3 sequence: CASVLVLPSTDTQYF. The CDR3, as DNA: TGTGCCAGTGTGCTAGTGCTCCCTAGCACAGATACGCAGTATTTT.

CDR3 nucleotides: TGTGCCTGGAGTACGAGGGGGTGGAACATATATTTT. Translation gives CAWSTRGWNIYF. This chain connects TRBV30 to TRBJ1-3; the D gene is possibly TRBD1 (6 bases). V dropped 2 bases and J dropped 12 bases, with 14 bases sitting between them. This CDR3 has 12 amino acids. Germline loops: CDR1 GTSNPN, CDR2 SVGIG (reference sequence).

The table lists this clone with a count of one. The chain recombines TRBV28 with TRBJ2-1; 9 bases fit TRBD2. The CDR3 contains 18 residues. V was pared by 8 bases and J by 2 bases, with 16 bases of the junction left unmatched. The germline V gene encodes CDR1 MDHEN and CDR2 SYDVKM. The CDR3 bases are TGTGCCAGCGCCGTCGGGGGCGGGGGGGTTGTACCCTACAATGAGCAGTTCTTC. Translated: CASAVGGGGVVPYNEQFF.

The chain combines TRBV10-3 with TRBJ1-1; D is possibly TRBD1 (5 bases). CDR1 and CDR2 from the germline V gene are ENHRY and SYGVKD. V lost 2 bases and J lost 0, with 10 bases in between. This CDR3 contains 15 residues. CDR3 in amino acids: CAISEDSSVNTEAFF. The CDR3 DNA reads TGTGCCATCAGTGAGGACAGTTCAGTGAACACTGAAGCTTTCTTT.